The text below deals with one T cell receptor (beta chain). The CDR3 sequence is 16 residues long. Looked up from germline, CDR1 is LNHNV and CDR2 is YYDKDF (reference sequence). V dropped 2 bases and J dropped 4 bases, with 14 bases sitting between them. Seattle-derived patients entered the study during active infection and were followed longitudinally. TCRdb keeps only in-frame clones here, not all; method: immunoSEQ multiplex PCR. The sample contains under 75,000 clones, 55% to 75% of which appear only once. The entry originates in a study of blood T cell repertoires in COVID-19. Across the whole study: In each case, the material was cDNA or gDNA derived from T cells, B-cell-depleted T cells, or PBMCs.

This chain uses TRBV15 with TRBJ2-2, with a possible D match to TRBD1 (6 bases). This clonotype originated in a woman aged 70 to 79 with COVID-19, enrolled during active disease. Sequenced: peripheral blood. The chain's CDR3 is CATSRRSGQSTGELFF. For the CDR3, the DNA is TGTGCCACCAGCAGAAGGTCCGGACAGTCCACCGGGGAGCTGTTTTTT.